Listed below are T cell receptor beta chains from one sample, sequenced in a study of T cell responses to AZD1222 COVID-19 vaccine. Sequencing was performed with immunoSEQ multiplex PCR; in TCRdb, only in-frame clones are kept and a portion is missing. The data show roughly 100,000 clones, 70% to 90% seen once. Specimen: peripheral blood, collected on day 0 of AZD1222 vaccination. The receptors were gathered from an adult in good health. Each CDR3 is given with its conserved first and last residue. The D gene is left open where the match is weak. Part of the rows lack a size; the others show once, few, many or a class for expanded clones.

V gene,D gene,J gene,clone size,CDR3 DNA,CDR3 protein
TRBV5-1,TRBD1,TRBJ1-6,once,TGCGCCAGCAGCTCCCGGGACAGAAATTCACCCCTCCACTTT,CASSSRDRNSPLHF
TRBV2,TRBD1,TRBJ2-7,-,TGTGCCAGCAGTGTAGCTGGACAGGGAGGCTACGAGCAGTACTTC,CASSVAGQGGYEQYF
TRBV7-9,TRBD1,TRBJ2-2,-,TGTGCCAGCGGTTCCCCCCGGACAGGGCCCGGGGAGCTGTTTTTT,CASGSPRTGPGELFF
TRBV19,-,TRBJ1-2,-,TGTGCCAGTAGTATAGATCGGGGCTCTGGCTACACCTTC,CASSIDRGSGYTF
TRBV19,-,TRBJ1-1,-,TGTGCCAGTAGTATAGGAGGGGACCCGAACACTGAAGCTTTCTTT,CASSIGGDPNTEAFF
TRBV4-1,-,TRBJ2-1,-,TGCGCCAGCAGCCCAAACGGGATGGGGTACAATGAGCAGTTCTTC,CASSPNGMGYNEQFF
TRBV18,TRBD2,TRBJ2-7,-,TGTGCCAGCTCACCGGGACTACTCTACGAGCAGTACTTC,CASSPGLLYEQYF
TRBV30,-,TRBJ1-3,once,TGTGCCTGGAGTGGCACCTACTCTGGAAACACCATATATTTT,CAWSGTYSGNTIYF
TRBV9,-,TRBJ2-1,-,TGTGCCAGCAGCGTAGGAGGGCAGGGCTGGTTTTTCGATGAGCAGTTCTTC,CASSVGGQGWFFDEQFF
TRBV9,-,TRBJ2-1,-,TGTGCCAGCACGGCCAAGGGAAATCTAGCCTACAATGAGCAGTTCTTC,CASTAKGNLAYNEQFF
TRBV30,-,TRBJ1-2,-,TGTGCCTGGTGCGCGACCCAGATCTATGGCTACACCTTC,CAWCATQIYGYTF
TRBV5-8,-,TRBJ2-5,-,TGTGCCAGCAGCTTGGGTCAGCTACAAGAGACCCAGTACTTC,CASSLGQLQETQYF
TRBV12-3/TRBV12-4,-,TRBJ1-2,-,TGTGCCAGCAGACTTTCCTATGGCTACACCTTC,CASRLSYGYTF
TRBV18,TRBD2,TRBJ2-5,once,TGTGCCAGCTCCCCTTGGGAGGGTGAAGAGACCCAGTACTTC,CASSPWEGEETQYF
TRBV6-5,-,TRBJ1-3,-,TGTGCCAGCAGTCCCGACAGAGACTCTGGAAACACCATATATTTT,CASSPDRDSGNTIYF
TRBV2,TRBD1,TRBJ1-5,-,TGTGCCAGCAGATCGTTAACAGGGGAATCGGGGGGTAATCAGCCCCAGCATTTT,CASRSLTGESGGNQPQHF
TRBV7-2,-,TRBJ1-5,-,TGTGCCAGCAGCTTCCATAATCAGCCCCAGCATTTT,CASSFHNQPQHF
TRBV7-9,-,TRBJ2-1,few,TGTGCCAGCAGCTTAGGTGTCGCTCTGGGCAATGAGCAGTTCTTC,CASSLGVALGNEQFF
TRBV4-3,TRBD2,TRBJ2-1,-,TGCGCCAGCAGCCAATACACTAGCGACAATGAGCAGTTCTTC,CASSQYTSDNEQFF
TRBV4-1,-,TRBJ2-2,once,TGCGCCAGCAGCCCTAGAGGGCGGGAAAGGGCCGGGGAGCTGTTTTTT,CASSPRGRERAGELFF
TRBV7-2,-,TRBJ1-5,-,TGTGCCAGCAGCTCGACTCGGGAACAGCCCCAGCATTTT,CASSSTREQPQHF
TRBV7-2,-,TRBJ1-2,-,TGTGCCAGCAGCGTTAACGGAGGGGGCTATGGCTACACCTTC,CASSVNGGGYGYTF
TRBV6-4,TRBD2,TRBJ2-1,-,TGTGCCAGCAGTGATCTAGCGGGCATTTACAATGAGCAGTTCTTC,CASSDLAGIYNEQFF
TRBV11-2,-,TRBJ2-1,-,TGTGCCAGCAGTGCAAATTGGGGGAAACACAATGAGCAGTTCTTC,CASSANWGKHNEQFF
TRBV4-3,-,TRBJ1-1,few,TGCGCCAGCAGCCCAGCCGGGACGGAGAACACTGAAGCTTTCTTT,CASSPAGTENTEAFF
TRBV15,TRBD2,TRBJ2-3,once,TGTGCCACCAGCAGAGGACTAGCGGGGGACATAGATACGCAGTATTTT,CATSRGLAGDIDTQYF
TRBV7-3,TRBD1,TRBJ1-1,-,TGTGCCAGCAGCTTAAGTAGGGGACAGGGGGCTTTCTTT,CASSLSRGQGAFF
TRBV6-5,-,TRBJ1-1,-,TGTGCCAGCAGTTACTCTAGGTTAAACACTGAAGCTTTCTTT,CASSYSRLNTEAFF
TRBV2,TRBD1,TRBJ2-5,-,TGTGCCAGCAGGGGGACAGGGGAAGAGACCCAGTACTTC,CASRGTGEETQYF
TRBV6-4,TRBD2,TRBJ2-3,-,TGTGCCAGCAGTGAGATAGCGGGGAGTGATACGCAGTATTTT,CASSEIAGSDTQYF
TRBV5-1,-,TRBJ1-2,-,TGCGCCAGCAGCTTGGCAGGGCCAGGCGTATCCTATGGCTACACCTTC,CASSLAGPGVSYGYTF
TRBV5-1,TRBD2,TRBJ2-1,-,TGCGCCAGCAGCTTGGACGGGACTAGCGGGGGAAATGAGCAGTTCTTC,CASSLDGTSGGNEQFF
TRBV30,-,TRBJ1-1,-,TGTGCCTGGACCCTACTAGAAGCTTTCTTT,CAWTLLEAFF
TRBV6-4,-,TRBJ2-1,-,TGTGCCAGCAGTCCCTCGGGGACTGGATCGAATGAGCAGTTCTTC,CASSPSGTGSNEQFF
TRBV19,TRBD1,TRBJ1-6,-,TGTGCCAGTAGTACGACAGGGAGGGATTCACCCCTCCACTTT,CASSTTGRDSPLHF
TRBV27,TRBD1,TRBJ1-2,-,TGTGCCAGCAGTTTAAGGGGACAGGTCTATGGCTACACCTTC,CASSLRGQVYGYTF
TRBV5-1,-,TRBJ1-1,-,TGCGCCAGCAGCTTGGTCCCGAGGGGGATTGAAGCTTTCTTT,CASSLVPRGIEAFF
TRBV24-1,TRBD2,TRBJ2-1,-,TGTGCCACCAGTGACGCTAGCGGGAAGAACTACAATGAGCAGTTCTTC,CATSDASGKNYNEQFF
TRBV7-8,-,TRBJ2-7,-,TGTGCCAGCAGCTTAGTGGAGAGCACCTACGAGCAGTACTTC,CASSLVESTYEQYF
TRBV11-2,TRBD1,TRBJ2-5,-,TGTGCCAGCAGCTCCGTCAGGGGGCTGAAGCAAGAGACCCAGTACTTC,CASSSVRGLKQETQYF
TRBV7-9,TRBD2,TRBJ2-2,-,TGTGCCAGCAGCACCCTGCTAGCGGGGAACACCGGGGAGCTGTTTTTT,CASSTLLAGNTGELFF
TRBV10-1,-,TRBJ1-2,-,TGCGCCAGCAGTGAGGTGTACCTTAACTATGGCTACACCTTC,CASSEVYLNYGYTF
TRBV4-2,TRBD1,TRBJ1-6,-,TGTGCCAGCAGCCACGGACAGGGGGAGAATTCACCCCTCCACTTT,CASSHGQGENSPLHF
TRBV7-9,-,TRBJ2-2,-,TGTGCCAGCAGCTTAGTGGGGGGAGCCGGGGAGCTGTTTTTT,CASSLVGGAGELFF
TRBV27,-,TRBJ1-2,-,TGTGCCAGCTCAACAGGGAGCGGCTACACCTTC,CASSTGSGYTF
TRBV5-4,TRBD2,TRBJ2-7,-,TGTGCCAGCAGCCCGACGAGCGGGGGTTACGAGCAGTACTTC,CASSPTSGGYEQYF
TRBV6-2/TRBV6-3,TRBD2,TRBJ2-1,-,TGTGCCAGCAGTCCCCGAGAGCGGGGGGGGAGTGAGCAGTTCTTC,CASSPRERGGSEQFF
TRBV9,TRBD2,TRBJ2-3,-,TGTGCCAGCAGCGAGACTAGCGCGGGGGCAGATACGCAGTATTTT,CASSETSAGADTQYF
TRBV6-5,-,TRBJ2-7,-,TGTGCCAGCAGTTACAAGACGGCAGCCTACGAGCAGTACTTC,CASSYKTAAYEQYF
TRBV15,-,TRBJ1-4,-,TGTGCCACCAGCAGAGAGGTAGGTCAGACTAATGAAAAACTGTTTTTT,CATSREVGQTNEKLFF